This T cell receptor (beta chain) was sequenced in a study of control samples from healthy donors and cancer patients. Repertoires were generated with immunoSEQ multiplex PCR, while TCRdb's copy carries only in-frame clones and drops some. This repertoire shows more than 75,000 clones, approximately 88% found once; its top ten account for about 36%. V was clipped by 3 bases and J by 6 bases; unmatched bases: 5. This CDR3 region has 14 residues. Germline lookup yields CDR1 SGHAT and CDR2 FQNNGV. The sequence was obtained from a man between 65 and 85 years old with lung cancer. The chain uses TRBV11-2 and TRBJ1-1, with 9 bases aligning to TRBD1. Sequenced material: PBMCs. The CDR3 is CASSFDRGTSEAFF. The DNA of the CDR3 is TGTGCCAGCAGCTTTGACAGGGGGACTTCTGAAGCTTTCTTT.